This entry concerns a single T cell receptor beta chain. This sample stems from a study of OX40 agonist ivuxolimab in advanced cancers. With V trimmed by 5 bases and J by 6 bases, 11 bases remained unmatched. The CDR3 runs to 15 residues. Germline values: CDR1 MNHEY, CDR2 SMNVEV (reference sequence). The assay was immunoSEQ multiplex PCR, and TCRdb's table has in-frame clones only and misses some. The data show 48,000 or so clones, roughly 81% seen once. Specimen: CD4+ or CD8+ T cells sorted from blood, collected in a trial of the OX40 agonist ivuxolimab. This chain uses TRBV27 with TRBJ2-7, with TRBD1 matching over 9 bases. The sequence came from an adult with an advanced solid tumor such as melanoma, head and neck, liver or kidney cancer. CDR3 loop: CASSQCRQGECEQYF. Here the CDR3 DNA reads TGTGCCAGCAGTCAATGTAGACAGGGGGAGTGCGAGCAGTACTTC.